Each of the 26 T cell receptor beta chains below was sequenced from the same sample in a study of shared clonotypes between healthy human individuals. Repertoires were generated with immunoSEQ multiplex PCR, while TCRdb's copy carries only in-frame clones and drops some. The sample consists of approximately 640,000 clones, 72% of them appearing once. The sequenced sample was memory CD4+ T cells sorted from blood. Subset denoted: CD45RA-negative fraction. The receptors stem from a woman between 25 and 40 years old in good health.

V usage is TRBV28 and J usage is TRBJ2-5, with 7 bases matching TRBD2. The ends lost 10 bases at V and 5 bases at J; junction bases unmatched: 7. The CDR3 runs 12 residues. Looked up from germline, CDR1 is MDHEN and CDR2 is SYDVKM. CDR3 amino acids: CATGAGVETQYF. The CDR3 coding sequence is TGTGCCACTGGCGCGGGAGTGGAGACCCAGTACTTC.

The chain links TRBV28 to TRBJ2-5; D unresolved. Germline-derived CDR1 and CDR2 are MDHEN and SYDVKM. The CDR3 length is 12 residues. With 8 bases removed from V and 1 base from J, the gap between germline ends came to 8 bases. Here the CDR3 DNA reads TGTGCCAGCGTTGGGGTCCAAGAGACCCAGTACTTC. Protein: CASVGVQETQYF. The whole variable domain, filled in from reference TRBV28 and TRBJ2-5, reads DVKVTQSSRYLVKRTGEKVFLECVQDMDHENMFWYRQDPGLGLRLIYFSYDVKMKEKGDIPEGYSVSREKKERFSLILESASTNQTSMYLCASVGVQETQYFGPGTRLLVL.

The CDR3 protein is CATQLPQGHYGYTF. CDR3 DNA: TGTGCCACCCAACTCCCACAGGGTCACTATGGCTACACCTTC. V is TRBV28 and J is TRBJ1-2, with D perhaps matching TRBD1 (6 bases). This CDR3 is built from 14 residues. Germline CDR1 MDHEN, CDR2 SYDVKM. Between the trimmed V and J ends, which lost 10 bases and 3 bases, there was a span of 18 bases.

The J gene is TRBJ1-4, the V gene TRBV27; D is possibly TRBD1 (5 bases). The CDR3 length is 16 residues. CDR1 MNHEY and CDR2 SMNVEV come from the germline V gene (reference sequence). Trimming left V 2 bases short and J 7 bases short, with 17 bases between. CDR3 sequence: CASSLSPVIGGEKLFF. The DNA of the CDR3 is TGTGCCAGCAGTTTAAGCCCAGTCATCGGGGGTGAAAAACTGTTTTTT. Complete variable domain (other parts from reference TRBV27 and TRBJ1-4): EAQVTQNPRYLITVTGKKLTVTCSQNMNHEYMSWYRQDPGLGLRQIYYSMNVEVTDKGDVPEGYKVSRKEKRNFPLILESPSPNQTSLYFCASSLSPVIGGEKLFFGSGTQLSVL.

The V call is TRBV9, the J call TRBJ2-3; D gene unclear. This CDR3 comprises 15 residues. Germline lookup yields CDR1 SGDLS and CDR2 YYNGEE. V lost 3 bases, J lost 1 base, and 12 bases lay in between. In nucleotides, the CDR3 is TGTGCCAGCAGCGAAACAGATTTTCGCACAGATACGCAGTATTTT. Protein sequence: CASSETDFRTDTQYF.

As DNA, the CDR3 is TGTGCCAGCAGCTTAGTAGCAGGAAACAATGAGCAGTTCTTC. Its translation is CASSLVAGNNEQFF. V and J are TRBV7-6 and TRBJ2-1; D is unclear. The germline V gene has CDR1 SGHVS and CDR2 FNYEAQ. The CDR3 has 14 residues. The V gene lost 1 base and the J gene lost 5 bases, with 9 bases spanning the gap.

The chain uses TRBV19 and TRBJ1-2; no clear D. The V gene's germline CDR1 is LNHDA and CDR2 SQIVND (reference sequence). V gave up 5 bases and J gave up 2 bases, with 9 bases separating them. This CDR3 spans 13 amino acids. CDR3 region: CASSPDSNYGYTF. For the CDR3, the DNA is TGTGCCAGTAGTCCAGACTCGAACTATGGCTACACCTTC. Variable domain in full (rest from reference TRBV19 and TRBJ1-2): DGGITQSPKYLFRKEGQNVTLSCEQNLNHDAMYWYRQDPGQGLRLIYYSQIVNDFQKGDIAEGYSVSREKKESFPLTVTSAQKNPTAFYLCASSPDSNYGYTFGSGTRLTVV.

V and J are TRBV5-1 and TRBJ2-5; D gene uncertain. V lost 7 bases, J lost 2 bases, and 18 bases lay in between. Germline CDR1 and CDR2: SGHRS and YFSETQ. CDR3 length: 15 residues. CDR3 sequence: CASARITGVQETQYF. The DNA for the CDR3 is TGCGCCAGCGCTAGGATCACTGGGGTACAAGAGACCCAGTACTTC.

This rearrangement joins TRBV10-3 to TRBJ2-7, with D unresolved. This CDR3 comprises 16 residues. The germline V gene has CDR1 ENHRY and CDR2 SYGVKD. Trimming shortened V by 10 bases and J by 3 bases, and 25 bases separated the two germline ends. The CDR3 protein is CATTDEQSRYFYEQYF. The CDR3, as DNA: TGTGCCACGACGGACGAACAGTCTAGGTATTTCTACGAGCAGTACTTC.

This clone is a singleton in its sample. The chain couples TRBV7-2 to TRBJ1-2; D is unclear. The CDR3 runs 14 residues. The germline V gene has CDR1 SGHTA and CDR2 FQGNSA. V was clipped by 1 base and J by 0 bases, with 6 bases between them. The CDR3 DNA sequence: TGTGCCAGCAGCTTAGAGGGAGCTAACTATGGCTACACCTTC. Translation gives CASSLEGANYGYTF.

The rearrangement links TRBV2 to TRBJ2-7; 11 bases map to TRBD2. Germline V gene lookup returns CDR1 SNHLY and CDR2 FYNNEI. Trimming removed 3 bases from V and 5 bases from J; junction bases left unmatched: 6. The CDR3 is made up of 15 amino acids. DNA of the CDR3: TGTGCCAGCAGTGATGGTCTAGCGGGAGGTGACGAGCAGTACTTC. Protein sequence: CASSDGLAGGDEQYF.

The rearrangement joins TRBV9 to TRBJ2-7; D is undetermined. Germline V gene lookup returns CDR1 SGDLS and CDR2 YYNGEE. Trimming took 0 bases from V and 2 from J, leaving 12 bases between them. The CDR3 length is 15 residues. DNA for the CDR3: TGTGCCAGCAGCGTAGATGGTTCTAGGGCCTACGAGCAGTACTTC. As protein: CASSVDGSRAYEQYF.

The chain carries TRBV19 and TRBJ1-5; the D is unclear. The CDR3 runs to 13 residues. The germline V gene has CDR1 LNHDA and CDR2 SQIVND (reference sequence). V lost 8 bases and J lost 7, with 15 bases in between. This CDR3 reads CASHIMGRQPQHF. The CDR3 DNA reads TGTGCCAGTCATATAATGGGGAGACAGCCCCAGCATTTT.

This clone showed up many times. The V and J genes are TRBV5-1 and TRBJ2-1, with 9 bases lining up with TRBD2. The trim removed 3 bases at V and 9 bases at J, leaving 10 bases unmatched. The CDR3 is 15 amino acids. Germline CDR1 SGHRS, CDR2 YFSETQ. The CDR3 DNA reads TGCGCCAGCAGCTGGTCGGCGGGAGGGAATAGTGAGCAGTTCTTC. Translated, it gives CASSWSAGGNSEQFF.

The chain combines TRBV6-6 with TRBJ2-6, with D possibly TRBD2 on 6 matching bases. Trimming took off 7 bases at V and 1 base at J, with 11 bases between the two ends. CDR1 and CDR2 from the germline V gene are MNHNY and SVGAGI (reference sequence). CDR3 length equals 15 residues. The CDR3 reads CASTPTRSGANVLTF. In nucleotides, the CDR3 is TGTGCCAGCACCCCGACTAGGTCTGGGGCCAACGTCCTGACTTTC.

The rearrangement joins TRBV18 to TRBJ2-2; 12 positions agree with TRBD2. V shed 4 bases, J shed 5 bases, and the junction held 5 bases outside the gene matches. The CDR3 covers 16 residues. Germline loops: CDR1 KGHSH, CDR2 LQKENI. CDR3 in amino acids: CASSLRLAGDTGELFF. CDR3 DNA sequence: TGTGCCAGCTCACTCAGACTAGCGGGAGATACCGGGGAGCTGTTTTTT.

The gene calls are TRBV30 and TRBJ1-4; no clear D gene. The V gene lost 0 bases and the J gene lost 10 bases, with 9 bases spanning the gap. This CDR3 region has 12 residues. Germline V gene lookup returns CDR1 GTSNPN and CDR2 SVGIG (reference sequence). As DNA, the CDR3 is TGTGCCTGGAGTGTCCGAGCGGGAAAACTGTTTTTT. Encoded protein: CAWSVRAGKLFF.

The chain recombines TRBV10-3 with TRBJ2-7; 8 bases match TRBD1. Trimming removed 3 bases from V and 6 bases from J; junction bases left unmatched: 4. This CDR3 region has 13 residues. Germline V gene data show CDR1 as ENHRY and CDR2 as SYGVKD. The chain's CDR3 is CAISESTGVEQYF. The CDR3 DNA reads TGTGCCATCAGTGAATCGACAGGGGTCGAGCAGTACTTC.

This clone turned up a few times. This chain uses TRBV25-1 with TRBJ2-3, with D tentatively TRBD1 or TRBD2 (6 bases each). V was cut by 4 bases and J by 2 bases, with 19 bases left in between. Germline CDR1 and CDR2: MGHDK and SYGVNS. This CDR3 contains 17 residues. The CDR3 is CASSGPEGGLFTDTQYF. The CDR3 bases are TGTGCCAGCAGTGGCCCCGAAGGGGGACTTTTCACAGATACGCAGTATTTT.

This chain joins TRBV7-2 and TRBJ2-7; maybe TRBD1 (6 bases). With 6 bases removed from V and 2 bases from J, the gap between germline ends came to 11 bases. Looked up from germline, CDR1 is SGHTA and CDR2 is FQGNSA. The CDR3 sequence is 13 residues long. The CDR3 bases are TGTGCCAGCAGTCCACAGGGTCCCTACGAGCAGTACTTC. Encoded protein: CASSPQGPYEQYF.

This chain joins TRBV5-4 and TRBJ2-7, with a possible D match to TRBD2 (6 bases). The V gene's germline CDR1 is SGHNT and CDR2 YYREEE (reference sequence). V shed 2 bases and J shed 4 bases, with 13 bases lying between them. This CDR3 spans 14 amino acids. The CDR3 sequence: CASSFTGGTYEQYF. As DNA, the CDR3 is TGTGCCAGCAGCTTTACCGGGGGAACTTACGAGCAGTACTTC. Supplemented by reference TRBV5-4 and TRBJ2-7, the full variable domain reads ETGVTQSPTHLIKTRGQQVTLRCSSQSGHNTVSWYQQALGQGPQFIFQYYREEENGRGNFPPRFSGLQFPNYSSELNVNALELDDSALYLCASSFTGGTYEQYFGPGTRLTVT.

This clone was counted only a few times. The chain combines TRBV2 with TRBJ1-3; D is possibly TRBD1 (6 bases). Germline V gene sequence: CDR1 SNHLY, CDR2 FYNNEI. Trimming took off 4 bases at V and 0 bases at J, with 16 bases between the two ends. The CDR3 is made up of 17 amino acids. Written as DNA, the CDR3 is TGTGCCAGCAGTGCGGGGGCAGGACGATACTCTGGAAACACCATATATTTT. Encoded protein: CASSAGAGRYSGNTIYF.

CDR3 amino acids: CASNPGGEYGGYTF. The DNA for the CDR3 is TGTGCCAGCAATCCCGGGGGCGAGTATGGTGGCTACACCTTC. V is TRBV2 and J is TRBJ1-2; TRBD1 might be the D (6 bases). Germline V gives CDR1 SNHLY, CDR2 FYNNEI. This CDR3 has 14 amino acids. V was clipped by 7 bases and J by 7 bases, with 19 bases between them.

The chain uses TRBV2 and TRBJ2-5, with D tentatively TRBD2 (6 bases). V was clipped by 8 bases and J by 0 bases, with 13 bases between them. There are 14 residues in the CDR3. CDR1 and CDR2 (germline): SNHLY, FYNNEI. As DNA, the CDR3 is TGTGCCAGCCCGGGCGGGGAGTACCAAGAGACCCAGTACTTC. It specifies CASPGGEYQETQYF.

This clone was recorded a few times. The chain employs TRBV27 and TRBJ2-5; TRBD2 is a possible D gene (5 bases). Germline CDR1 reads MNHEY; CDR2 reads SMNVEV (reference sequence). Trimming took off 2 bases at V and 5 bases at J, with 12 bases between the two ends. CDR3 size: 14 residues. DNA for the CDR3: TGTGCCAGCAGTTTACGGACTGGCTTCGAGACCCAGTACTTC. This sequence encodes CASSLRTGFETQYF.

Points on this clone: Other nucleotide sequences in the sample specify the same CDR3. V and J are TRBV11-2 and TRBJ2-1, with a possible D match to TRBD2 (6 bases). Trimming cost V 3 bases and J 4 bases, with 10 bases left between them. The CDR3 has 14 amino acids. CDR1 and CDR2 (germline): SGHAT, FQNNGV. DNA of the CDR3: TGTGCCAGCAGCTTTTCTAGCGTATACAATGAGCAGTTCTTC. Its translation is CASSFSSVYNEQFF.